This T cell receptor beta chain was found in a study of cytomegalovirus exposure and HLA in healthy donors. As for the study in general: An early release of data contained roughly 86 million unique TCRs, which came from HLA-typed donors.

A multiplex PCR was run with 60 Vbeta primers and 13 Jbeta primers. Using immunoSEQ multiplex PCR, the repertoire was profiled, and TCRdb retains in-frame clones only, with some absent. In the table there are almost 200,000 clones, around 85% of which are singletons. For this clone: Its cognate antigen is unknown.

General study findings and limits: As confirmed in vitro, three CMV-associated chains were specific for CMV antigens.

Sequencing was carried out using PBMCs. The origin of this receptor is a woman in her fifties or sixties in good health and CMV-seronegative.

The CDR3 spells CASTERAMQFF. CDR3 sequence (DNA): TGTGCCAGCACGGAGCGGGCGATGCAGTTCTTC. This chain connects TRBV2 to TRBJ2-1; possible D gene TRBD2, 6 bases. The CDR3 spans 11 residues. Germline CDR1 reads SNHLY; CDR2 reads FYNNEI. Trimming removed 7 bases from V and 12 bases from J, with 13 bases in between. Supplemented by reference TRBV2 and TRBJ2-1, the full variable domain reads EPEVTQTPSHQVTQMGQEVILRCVPISNHLYFYWYRQILGQKVEFLVSFYNNEISEKSEIFDDQFSVERPDGSNFTLKIRSTKLEDSAMYFCASTERAMQFFGPGTRLTVL.